These 15 T cell receptor beta chains came from one sample sequenced in a study of T cell responses to AZD1222 COVID-19 vaccine. Profiled with immunoSEQ multiplex PCR; TCRdb holds only in-frame clones, not every one. Here the sample spans 150,000 or so clones, approximately 87% being singletons. This specimen was peripheral blood, taken on day 0 of MenACWY control vaccination. These receptors came from an adult in good health.

The V gene is TRBV27, the J gene TRBJ1-2; the match to TRBD1 covers 8 bases. Looked up from germline, CDR1 is MNHEY and CDR2 is SMNVEV (reference sequence). J gave up 2 bases and V 5 bases, and 4 bases lay outside the gene matches. The CDR3 length is 14 residues. CDR3 in DNA: TGTGCCAGCAGTCCTAGGACAGGGAACTATGGCTACACCTTC. Residues: CASSPRTGNYGYTF.

The rearrangement joins TRBV28 to TRBJ2-5; no reliable D call. Germline values: CDR1 MDHEN, CDR2 SYDVKM. The CDR3 loop spans 12 amino acids. V dropped 2 bases and J dropped 4 bases, with 5 bases sitting between them. For the CDR3, the DNA is TGTGCCAGCAGTTTAACCGGAGAGACCCAGTACTTC. Protein: CASSLTGETQYF.

V and J are TRBV9 and TRBJ2-1; 7 bases align to TRBD2. The CDR3 consists of 14 residues. CDR1 and CDR2 from the germline V gene are SGDLS and YYNGEE. V gave up 4 bases and J gave up 7 bases; unmatched junction bases: 8. Here the CDR3 reads CASSLTSVSNEQFF. The DNA for the CDR3 is TGTGCCAGCAGCCTAACTAGCGTCTCAAATGAGCAGTTCTTC.

This clone occurred a few times. The J gene is TRBJ2-1, the V gene TRBV28; D not resolved. Germline V gene lookup returns CDR1 MDHEN and CDR2 SYDVKM. The CDR3 sequence is 11 residues long. Trimming took 6 bases from V and 9 from J, leaving 9 bases between them. The CDR3 DNA reads TGTGCCAGCAGCCCGAGGATTGAGCAGTTCTTC. This codes for CASSPRIEQFF.

On this clone itself: Within the sample, other DNA sequences also encode this same CDR3. The gene calls are TRBV6-2 or TRBV6-3 and TRBJ1-2; D remains unclear. The V and J ends lost 0 bases and 2 bases respectively, with 7 bases between them. Germline CDR1 reads MNHEY; CDR2 reads SVGEGT. The CDR3 is 14 amino acids. CDR3 protein: CASSYSTVNYGYTF. The CDR3 coding sequence is TGTGCCAGCAGTTACTCGACGGTAAACTATGGCTACACCTTC.

The gene calls are TRBV7-8 and TRBJ2-4; 13 positions match TRBD2. Trimming removed 4 bases from V and 7 bases from J; junction bases left unmatched: 10. This CDR3 comprises 17 residues. Germline V lookup: CDR1 SGHVS, CDR2 FQNEAQ. The CDR3 bases are TGTGCCAGCAGCTCCTGGACTAGCGGGAGCCGATCTAACATTCAGTACTTC. This translates into CASSSWTSGSRSNIQYF.

This rearrangement joins TRBV11-1 to TRBJ2-7, with 9 positions matching TRBD1. Looked up from germline, CDR1 is SGHAT and CDR2 is FQDESV (reference sequence). Trimming removed 5 bases from V and 2 bases from J; junction bases left unmatched: 7. The CDR3 covers 15 residues. CDR3 nucleotides: TGTGCCAGCAGCCAACAGGGGGCGTTAGCCTACGAGCAGTACTTC. Its translation is CASSQQGALAYEQYF.

V gene TRBV2 combines with J gene TRBJ1-1; 8 bases line up with TRBD1. The germline CDR1 and CDR2 sequences are SNHLY and FYNNEI. The CDR3 spans 16 residues. The V segment lost 6 bases and the J segment 4 bases; nucleotides outside the gene matches: 13. CDR3 DNA: TGTGCCAGCAGGACATCCCTACCTACAGGGGGCACTGAAGCTTTCTTT. Translated, it gives CASRTSLPTGGTEAFF.

The V gene is TRBV5-6, the J gene TRBJ1-1; 7 nucleotides line up with TRBD1. With V trimmed by 0 bases and J by 0 bases, 2 bases remained unmatched. The CDR3 runs to 15 residues. In germline, CDR1 is SGHDT, CDR2 YYEEEE. In DNA, the CDR3 is TGTGCCAGCAGCTTGGTAGACAGGGTGAACACTGAAGCTTTCTTT. Protein product: CASSLVDRVNTEAFF.

The chain is built from TRBV7-3 and TRBJ2-1, with D tentatively TRBD2 (5 bases). CDR3 length equals 16 residues. The ends were cut back, 0 bases at V and 4 bases at J, with 13 bases in the middle. CDR1 is SGHTA and CDR2 is FQGTGA in the germline V gene. This CDR3 reads CASSLTGSSLYNEQFF. The DNA of the CDR3 is TGTGCCAGCAGCTTAACTGGGAGTTCCCTATACAATGAGCAGTTCTTC. Using reference TRBV7-3 and TRBJ2-1 for the parts outside the CDR3, the full variable domain is GAGVSQTPSNKVTEKGKYVELRCDPISGHTALYWYRQSLGQGPEFLIYFQGTGAADDSGLPNDRFFAVRPEGSVSTLKIQRTERGDSAVYLCASSLTGSSLYNEQFFGPGTRLTVL.

This clone has only one observation. The chain is built from TRBV19 and TRBJ1-1, with a possible D match to TRBD1 (6 bases). Trimming stripped 2 bases from V and 1 base from J, with 11 bases between. The CDR3 length is 15 residues. Germline V CDR1 and CDR2: LNHDA, SQIVND (reference sequence). CDR3 sequence: CASSIRGTTNTEAFF. CDR3 sequence (DNA): TGTGCCAGTAGTATAAGAGGGACAACGAACACTGAAGCTTTCTTT.

The gene calls are TRBV25-1 and TRBJ2-2, with D hard to call. V was trimmed by 1 base and J by 8 bases, leaving 11 bases between them. CDR1 is MGHDK, CDR2 SYGVNS, per germline. The CDR3 runs 14 residues. CDR3 DNA sequence: TGTGCCAGCAGTGAATTCGGCTTTGGGGGGGAGCTGTTTTTT. This codes for CASSEFGFGGELFF.

This chain connects TRBV5-1 to TRBJ1-1; 7 bases agree with TRBD1. The CDR3 runs to 14 residues. Trimming cost V 4 bases and J 5 bases; bases outside gene matches: 8. Germline V gene sequence: CDR1 SGHRS, CDR2 YFSETQ. CDR3: CASSPGTDGTEAFF. The CDR3 DNA is TGCGCCAGCAGCCCCGGGACAGACGGGACTGAAGCTTTCTTT.

The chain uses TRBV7-2 and TRBJ1-1; TRBD1 agrees at 8 bases. Per the germline V gene, CDR1 is SGHTA and CDR2 is FQGNSA. J gave up 5 bases and V 7 bases, and 6 bases lay outside the gene matches. The CDR3 loop spans 13 amino acids. CDR3 sequence: CASKTDRATEAFF. CDR3 in DNA: TGTGCCAGCAAGACGGACAGGGCGACTGAAGCTTTCTTT.

The CDR3 DNA reads as TGTGCCAGCGCAGGGGGGAATCAGCCCCAGCATTTT. This gives the protein CASAGGNQPQHF. V usage is TRBV28 and J usage is TRBJ1-5; 7 bases line up with TRBD1. Trimming removed 8 bases from V and 4 bases from J; junction bases left unmatched: 2. The germline V gene has CDR1 MDHEN and CDR2 SYDVKM. This CDR3 is built from 12 residues.